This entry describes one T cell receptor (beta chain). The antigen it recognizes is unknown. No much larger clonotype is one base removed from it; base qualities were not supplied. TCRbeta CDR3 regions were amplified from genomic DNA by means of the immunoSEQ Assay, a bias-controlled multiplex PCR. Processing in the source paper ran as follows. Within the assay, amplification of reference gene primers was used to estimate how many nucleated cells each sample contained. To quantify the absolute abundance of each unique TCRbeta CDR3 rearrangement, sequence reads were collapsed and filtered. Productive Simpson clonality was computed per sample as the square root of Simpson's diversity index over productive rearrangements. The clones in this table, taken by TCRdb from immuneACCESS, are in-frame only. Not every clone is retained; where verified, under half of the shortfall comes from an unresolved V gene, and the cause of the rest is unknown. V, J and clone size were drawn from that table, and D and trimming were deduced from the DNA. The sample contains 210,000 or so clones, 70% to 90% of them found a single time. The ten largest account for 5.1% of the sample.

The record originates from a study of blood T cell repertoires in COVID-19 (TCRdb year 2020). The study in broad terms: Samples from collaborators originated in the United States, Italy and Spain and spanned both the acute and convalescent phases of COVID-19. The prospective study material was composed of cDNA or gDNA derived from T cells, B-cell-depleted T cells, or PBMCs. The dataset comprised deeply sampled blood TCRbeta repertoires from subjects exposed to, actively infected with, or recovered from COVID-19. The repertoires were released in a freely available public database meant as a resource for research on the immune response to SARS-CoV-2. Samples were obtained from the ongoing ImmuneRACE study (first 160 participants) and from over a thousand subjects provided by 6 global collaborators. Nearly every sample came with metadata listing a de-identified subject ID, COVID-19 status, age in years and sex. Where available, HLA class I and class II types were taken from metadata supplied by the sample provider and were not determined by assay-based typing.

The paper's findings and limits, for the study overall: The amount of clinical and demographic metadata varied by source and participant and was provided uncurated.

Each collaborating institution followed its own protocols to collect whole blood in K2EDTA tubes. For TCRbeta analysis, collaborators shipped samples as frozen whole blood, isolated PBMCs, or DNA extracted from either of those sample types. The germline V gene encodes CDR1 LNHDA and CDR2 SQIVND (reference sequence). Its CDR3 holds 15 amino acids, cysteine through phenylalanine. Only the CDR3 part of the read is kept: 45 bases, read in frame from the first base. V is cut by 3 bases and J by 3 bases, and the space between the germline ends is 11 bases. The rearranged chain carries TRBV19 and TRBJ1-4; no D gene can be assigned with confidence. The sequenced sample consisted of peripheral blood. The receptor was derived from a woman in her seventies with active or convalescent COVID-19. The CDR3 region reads CASSIGGRANEKLFF. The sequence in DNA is TGTGCCAGTAGTATCGGAGGGAGAGCTAATGAAAAACTGTTTTTT.